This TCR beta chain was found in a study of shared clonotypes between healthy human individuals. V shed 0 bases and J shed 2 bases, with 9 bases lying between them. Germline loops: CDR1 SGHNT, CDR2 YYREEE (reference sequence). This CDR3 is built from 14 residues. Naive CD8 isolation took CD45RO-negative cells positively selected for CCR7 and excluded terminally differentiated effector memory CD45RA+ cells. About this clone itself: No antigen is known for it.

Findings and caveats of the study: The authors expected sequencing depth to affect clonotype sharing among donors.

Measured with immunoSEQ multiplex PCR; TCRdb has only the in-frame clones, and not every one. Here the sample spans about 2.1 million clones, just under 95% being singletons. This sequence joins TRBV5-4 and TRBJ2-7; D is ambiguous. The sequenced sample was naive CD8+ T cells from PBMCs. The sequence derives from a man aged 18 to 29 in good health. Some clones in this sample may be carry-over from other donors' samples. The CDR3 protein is CASSLGLRAYEQYF. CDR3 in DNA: TGTGCCAGCAGCTTGGGGTTAAGAGCCTACGAGCAGTACTTC.